The 10 T cell receptor beta chains listed next were all sequenced from one sample in a study of response to subunit inactivated influenza vaccine (dated by TCRdb to the late 2010s). Library method: RT-PCR. Data came from an Illumina HiSeq 2500. Using fastp trimming at Q25 and MiXCR clonotype assembly, TCRdb reanalyzed the public sequencing data and kept in-frame beta chains. Rows are unified per CDR3 protein, each entry keeping the most common DNA and genes. A total of about 700,000 distinct CDR3 sequences appear in this sample, roughly 13% of them only once. Clones ranked in the top ten supply approximately 6.5% of the sample. The sequencing here drew on PBMCs from blood, taken approximately 15 days before vaccination. These TCRs come from a man aged 50 to 59 who received an inactivated influenza vaccine. Donor details come from another sample of the same person, matched by shared clones.

This chain joins TRBV6-1 and TRBJ1-1, with D perhaps TRBD1 (6 bases). Germline V lookup: CDR1 MNHNS, CDR2 SASEGT. The CDR3 is 15 amino acids. V lost 4 bases, J lost 4 bases, and 16 bases lay in between. CDR3 DNA sequence: TGTGCCAGCAGTGGAAGGCCTAGGGGGACCACTGAAGCTTTCTTT. Amino acids: CASSGRPRGTTEAFF.

This clonotype was observed a few times. The rearrangement joins TRBV7-2 to TRBJ2-7, with D perhaps given as TRBD1 or TRBD2 (5 bases each). The V end was cut by 5 bases, the J end by 7 bases, with 15 bases between. Germline V gene lookup returns CDR1 SGHTA and CDR2 FQGNSA. The CDR3 loop spans 13 amino acids. Here the CDR3 reads CASSPVGVGEQYF. Here the CDR3 DNA reads TGTGCCAGCAGCCCGGTGGGGGTCGGAGAGCAGTACTTC.

This clonotype was detected only a few times. This rearrangement joins TRBV2 to TRBJ1-6, with 10 bases identical to TRBD1. V lost 6 bases and J lost 9; bases outside the gene matches: 2. CDR1 and CDR2 from the germline V gene are SNHLY and FYNNEI. The CDR3 runs 13 residues. CDR3 residues: CASRGQGVSPLHF. In DNA form, the CDR3 reads TGTGCCAGCAGAGGACAGGGGGTTTCACCCCTCCACTTT.

This clonotype was counted between two and nine times. This chain joins TRBV24-1 and TRBJ1-2, with D possibly TRBD1 on 5 matching bases. Germline V gene data show CDR1 as KGHDR and CDR2 as SFDVKD. This CDR3 has 11 amino acids. Trimming took off 9 bases at V and 8 bases at J, with 12 bases between the two ends. DNA of the CDR3: TGTGCCACCGAGCAGGGTGGGGGCTACACCTTC. This codes for CATEQGGGYTF.

This clonotype was counted between two and nine times. This sequence joins TRBV6-2 or TRBV6-3 and TRBJ2-1; D call uncertain. Trimming shortened V by 0 bases and J by 8 bases, and 14 bases separated the two germline ends. The germline V gene encodes CDR1 MNHEY and CDR2 SVGEGT. CDR3 length equals 15 residues. The CDR3 DNA reads TGTGCCAGCAGTTACTCAATCAGGCGGTTCGATGAGCAGTTCTTC. It specifies CASSYSIRRFDEQFF.

This clonotype came up a few times. This chain uses TRBV2 with TRBJ1-1; the D gene is possibly TRBD1 (5 bases). The V end was cut by 6 bases, the J end by 4 bases, with 12 bases between. This CDR3 has 13 residues. CDR1 is SNHLY, CDR2 FYNNEI, per germline. The CDR3 nucleotides are TGTGCCAGCAGAGTCCAGGGTACCACTGAAGCTTTCTTT. This gives the protein CASRVQGTTEAFF.

About this clonotype: Sequence at one end of the junction differs from germline and may be a read error. The chain joins TRBV10-3 to TRBJ1-5, with D hard to call. The CDR3 loop spans 15 amino acids. The V gene's germline CDR1 is ENHRY and CDR2 SYGVKD. The DNA of the CDR3 is TGTGCCATCAGTGAGTCGCAAGGGAGCAATCATCCCCAGCATTTT. Amino acids: CAISESQGSNHPQHF.

This clonotype appeared once. This sequence joins TRBV3-1 and TRBJ1-4; D uncertain. Trimming cost V 4 bases and J 6 bases, with 6 bases left between them. CDR3 length: 12 residues. CDR1 is LGHDT, CDR2 YNNKEL, per germline (reference sequence). Here the CDR3 DNA reads TGTGCCAGCAGCCCGACGGATGAAAAACTGTTTTTT. Protein sequence: CASSPTDEKLFF.

The chain links TRBV5-1 to TRBJ1-4; maybe TRBD1 (5 bases). The V and J ends lost 0 bases and 0 bases respectively, with 15 bases between them. CDR3 size: 18 residues. Germline V lookup: CDR1 SGHRS, CDR2 YFSETQ. The CDR3: CASSLADGTPATNEKLFF. In DNA form, the CDR3 reads TGCGCCAGCAGCTTGGCCGACGGGACCCCTGCAACTAATGAAAAACTGTTTTTT.

The V gene is TRBV28, the J gene TRBJ2-1; TRBD2 aligns across 9 bases. The CDR3 sequence is 18 residues long. After removal of 1 base from V and 0 bases from J, the junction contained 7 bases not matched to a gene. From germline, CDR1 is MDHEN and CDR2 SYDVKM. The CDR3, as DNA: TGTGCCAGCAGTTTATCCCTTAGCGGGGGAAGCTCCTACAATGAGCAGTTCTTC. This codes for CASSLSLSGGSSYNEQFF.